The present T cell receptor (beta chain) was sequenced within a study of beta chain features in type 1 diabetes (dated by TCRdb to 2017 to 2018). Looking at the study overall: Mean age, gender distribution, total cell number and subset yield were not different between patients and healthy donors. Regulatory and stem cell-like memory subsets were isolated from only 8 patients and 8 healthy donors, whereas naive and central memory subsets came from all 28 donors. A total of roughly 100 million sorted cells were examined across all samples, and a strong correlation was observed between cell number per subset and RNA yield. The study compared the TCRB repertoires of sorted circulating CD4+ T cell subsets in recently diagnosed type 1 diabetes patients with those in matched healthy donors.

Each donor gave one peripheral blood draw, approximately 100 mL on average, collected into heparinised tubes. A BD FACSAria II was used to sort naive, central memory, regulatory and stem cell-like memory CD4+ T cells with a panel that included CD45RO, CCR7, CD25, CD127, CD95 and CD27. Every sorted population had a purity above 95%. PBMCs were separated immediately by Lymphoprep density gradient centrifugation and were stained directly, without being cultured. To minimize batch effects, samples were stained and sorted in pairs, one healthy donor with one patient per experiment. What the work shows at the level of the full study, not this receptor alone: Shorter templates might have been favored by PCR, but patient and control samples were amplified and corrected together, so both groups would have been affected equally by any skew. Fewer insertions and more nucleotide deletions at VDJ recombination sites were observed in patients with type 1 diabetes, implying thymic rearrangement abnormalities. Sequencing cDNA rather than genomic DNA could over-represent highly expressing activated cells, although activation and CD3 levels did not differ between groups. The naive, central memory and regulatory TCRB repertoires appeared to resemble one another more closely among patients than among healthy donors. Because small numbers of individuals were included in the HLA sub-analyses, any influence of HLA type on TCRB rearrangement was left unresolved. In all four CD4+ subsets, TCRB CDR3 length was moderately but significantly shorter in type 1 diabetes patients.

This clone was seen a few times. The antigen this receptor binds is unknown. No base-level quality is on record; no much larger clone is a single base apart. The entire isolated RNA was reverse transcribed using the High Capacity cDNA Reverse Transcription Kit, and thus expressed TCRB transcripts were sequenced. Naive, central memory and regulatory T cell samples underwent deep immunoSEQ sequencing, averaging about 3.5 million total reads per sample. After sorted cells were lysed in RLT buffer, RNA was extracted with DNase-treated RNeasy Micro or Mini kits, with the choice depending on cell number. To prevent cross-contamination, every cell subset was processed on its own, while patient and healthy donor samples were processed together. The immunoSEQ multiplex PCR was used to amplify TCRB sequences from cDNA, yielding 87-bp fragments that span the CDR3 region. Sequencing of the amplicons was done on the Illumina HiSeq platform. The authors' pipeline ran thus. PCR bias was computationally corrected using synthetic template baselines, reads within Hamming distance 2 were collapsed, and singletons that could not be merged were discarded. Reads were aligned to IMGT to assign V, D and J genes, CDR3 length, and insertions or deletions at six rearrangement sites. Within each subset, clonotype counts were normalized to the number of sorted cells before true diversity and Gini coefficients were calculated with the tcR R package. The overlap coefficient, calculated on TCRB nucleotide sequences, was used to quantify repertoire sharing. Out-of-frame TCRB sequences from naive cells were analyzed to stand in for the pre-selection repertoire. In TCRdb, the immuneACCESS table is reduced to in-frame sequences with V and J assigned. These tables do not hold every clone; where another copy was compared, an unresolved V gene accounts for under half, and the others remain unexplained. V and J calls plus clone size are reproduced from that table; the DNA served to infer D and trimming. Across this sample there are a few hundred thousand clones, with 16% seen only once. Approximately 0.086% of the sample lies in the top ten.

Between the V and J ends, shortened by 2 bases and 2 bases respectively, the junction contains 6 bases. Counted from cysteine to phenylalanine, this CDR3 has 14 amino acids. The DNA shown is the 42-base CDR3, in frame from base 1. CDR1 and CDR2 are drawn from the germline V gene (reference sequence): MNHNY, SVGAGI. The sequence derives from a young man with type 1 diabetes. Sequenced input: naive CD4+ T cells from blood. What this sample's cell subset or site label stands for: true naive CD4+ T cells. The V gene is TRBV6-6 and the J gene is TRBJ2-2; no D segment can be confidently identified. The CDR3 sequence is CASSYHSNTGELFF. DNA sequence: TGTGCCAGCAGTTACCACAGCAACACCGGGGAGCTGTTTTTT.